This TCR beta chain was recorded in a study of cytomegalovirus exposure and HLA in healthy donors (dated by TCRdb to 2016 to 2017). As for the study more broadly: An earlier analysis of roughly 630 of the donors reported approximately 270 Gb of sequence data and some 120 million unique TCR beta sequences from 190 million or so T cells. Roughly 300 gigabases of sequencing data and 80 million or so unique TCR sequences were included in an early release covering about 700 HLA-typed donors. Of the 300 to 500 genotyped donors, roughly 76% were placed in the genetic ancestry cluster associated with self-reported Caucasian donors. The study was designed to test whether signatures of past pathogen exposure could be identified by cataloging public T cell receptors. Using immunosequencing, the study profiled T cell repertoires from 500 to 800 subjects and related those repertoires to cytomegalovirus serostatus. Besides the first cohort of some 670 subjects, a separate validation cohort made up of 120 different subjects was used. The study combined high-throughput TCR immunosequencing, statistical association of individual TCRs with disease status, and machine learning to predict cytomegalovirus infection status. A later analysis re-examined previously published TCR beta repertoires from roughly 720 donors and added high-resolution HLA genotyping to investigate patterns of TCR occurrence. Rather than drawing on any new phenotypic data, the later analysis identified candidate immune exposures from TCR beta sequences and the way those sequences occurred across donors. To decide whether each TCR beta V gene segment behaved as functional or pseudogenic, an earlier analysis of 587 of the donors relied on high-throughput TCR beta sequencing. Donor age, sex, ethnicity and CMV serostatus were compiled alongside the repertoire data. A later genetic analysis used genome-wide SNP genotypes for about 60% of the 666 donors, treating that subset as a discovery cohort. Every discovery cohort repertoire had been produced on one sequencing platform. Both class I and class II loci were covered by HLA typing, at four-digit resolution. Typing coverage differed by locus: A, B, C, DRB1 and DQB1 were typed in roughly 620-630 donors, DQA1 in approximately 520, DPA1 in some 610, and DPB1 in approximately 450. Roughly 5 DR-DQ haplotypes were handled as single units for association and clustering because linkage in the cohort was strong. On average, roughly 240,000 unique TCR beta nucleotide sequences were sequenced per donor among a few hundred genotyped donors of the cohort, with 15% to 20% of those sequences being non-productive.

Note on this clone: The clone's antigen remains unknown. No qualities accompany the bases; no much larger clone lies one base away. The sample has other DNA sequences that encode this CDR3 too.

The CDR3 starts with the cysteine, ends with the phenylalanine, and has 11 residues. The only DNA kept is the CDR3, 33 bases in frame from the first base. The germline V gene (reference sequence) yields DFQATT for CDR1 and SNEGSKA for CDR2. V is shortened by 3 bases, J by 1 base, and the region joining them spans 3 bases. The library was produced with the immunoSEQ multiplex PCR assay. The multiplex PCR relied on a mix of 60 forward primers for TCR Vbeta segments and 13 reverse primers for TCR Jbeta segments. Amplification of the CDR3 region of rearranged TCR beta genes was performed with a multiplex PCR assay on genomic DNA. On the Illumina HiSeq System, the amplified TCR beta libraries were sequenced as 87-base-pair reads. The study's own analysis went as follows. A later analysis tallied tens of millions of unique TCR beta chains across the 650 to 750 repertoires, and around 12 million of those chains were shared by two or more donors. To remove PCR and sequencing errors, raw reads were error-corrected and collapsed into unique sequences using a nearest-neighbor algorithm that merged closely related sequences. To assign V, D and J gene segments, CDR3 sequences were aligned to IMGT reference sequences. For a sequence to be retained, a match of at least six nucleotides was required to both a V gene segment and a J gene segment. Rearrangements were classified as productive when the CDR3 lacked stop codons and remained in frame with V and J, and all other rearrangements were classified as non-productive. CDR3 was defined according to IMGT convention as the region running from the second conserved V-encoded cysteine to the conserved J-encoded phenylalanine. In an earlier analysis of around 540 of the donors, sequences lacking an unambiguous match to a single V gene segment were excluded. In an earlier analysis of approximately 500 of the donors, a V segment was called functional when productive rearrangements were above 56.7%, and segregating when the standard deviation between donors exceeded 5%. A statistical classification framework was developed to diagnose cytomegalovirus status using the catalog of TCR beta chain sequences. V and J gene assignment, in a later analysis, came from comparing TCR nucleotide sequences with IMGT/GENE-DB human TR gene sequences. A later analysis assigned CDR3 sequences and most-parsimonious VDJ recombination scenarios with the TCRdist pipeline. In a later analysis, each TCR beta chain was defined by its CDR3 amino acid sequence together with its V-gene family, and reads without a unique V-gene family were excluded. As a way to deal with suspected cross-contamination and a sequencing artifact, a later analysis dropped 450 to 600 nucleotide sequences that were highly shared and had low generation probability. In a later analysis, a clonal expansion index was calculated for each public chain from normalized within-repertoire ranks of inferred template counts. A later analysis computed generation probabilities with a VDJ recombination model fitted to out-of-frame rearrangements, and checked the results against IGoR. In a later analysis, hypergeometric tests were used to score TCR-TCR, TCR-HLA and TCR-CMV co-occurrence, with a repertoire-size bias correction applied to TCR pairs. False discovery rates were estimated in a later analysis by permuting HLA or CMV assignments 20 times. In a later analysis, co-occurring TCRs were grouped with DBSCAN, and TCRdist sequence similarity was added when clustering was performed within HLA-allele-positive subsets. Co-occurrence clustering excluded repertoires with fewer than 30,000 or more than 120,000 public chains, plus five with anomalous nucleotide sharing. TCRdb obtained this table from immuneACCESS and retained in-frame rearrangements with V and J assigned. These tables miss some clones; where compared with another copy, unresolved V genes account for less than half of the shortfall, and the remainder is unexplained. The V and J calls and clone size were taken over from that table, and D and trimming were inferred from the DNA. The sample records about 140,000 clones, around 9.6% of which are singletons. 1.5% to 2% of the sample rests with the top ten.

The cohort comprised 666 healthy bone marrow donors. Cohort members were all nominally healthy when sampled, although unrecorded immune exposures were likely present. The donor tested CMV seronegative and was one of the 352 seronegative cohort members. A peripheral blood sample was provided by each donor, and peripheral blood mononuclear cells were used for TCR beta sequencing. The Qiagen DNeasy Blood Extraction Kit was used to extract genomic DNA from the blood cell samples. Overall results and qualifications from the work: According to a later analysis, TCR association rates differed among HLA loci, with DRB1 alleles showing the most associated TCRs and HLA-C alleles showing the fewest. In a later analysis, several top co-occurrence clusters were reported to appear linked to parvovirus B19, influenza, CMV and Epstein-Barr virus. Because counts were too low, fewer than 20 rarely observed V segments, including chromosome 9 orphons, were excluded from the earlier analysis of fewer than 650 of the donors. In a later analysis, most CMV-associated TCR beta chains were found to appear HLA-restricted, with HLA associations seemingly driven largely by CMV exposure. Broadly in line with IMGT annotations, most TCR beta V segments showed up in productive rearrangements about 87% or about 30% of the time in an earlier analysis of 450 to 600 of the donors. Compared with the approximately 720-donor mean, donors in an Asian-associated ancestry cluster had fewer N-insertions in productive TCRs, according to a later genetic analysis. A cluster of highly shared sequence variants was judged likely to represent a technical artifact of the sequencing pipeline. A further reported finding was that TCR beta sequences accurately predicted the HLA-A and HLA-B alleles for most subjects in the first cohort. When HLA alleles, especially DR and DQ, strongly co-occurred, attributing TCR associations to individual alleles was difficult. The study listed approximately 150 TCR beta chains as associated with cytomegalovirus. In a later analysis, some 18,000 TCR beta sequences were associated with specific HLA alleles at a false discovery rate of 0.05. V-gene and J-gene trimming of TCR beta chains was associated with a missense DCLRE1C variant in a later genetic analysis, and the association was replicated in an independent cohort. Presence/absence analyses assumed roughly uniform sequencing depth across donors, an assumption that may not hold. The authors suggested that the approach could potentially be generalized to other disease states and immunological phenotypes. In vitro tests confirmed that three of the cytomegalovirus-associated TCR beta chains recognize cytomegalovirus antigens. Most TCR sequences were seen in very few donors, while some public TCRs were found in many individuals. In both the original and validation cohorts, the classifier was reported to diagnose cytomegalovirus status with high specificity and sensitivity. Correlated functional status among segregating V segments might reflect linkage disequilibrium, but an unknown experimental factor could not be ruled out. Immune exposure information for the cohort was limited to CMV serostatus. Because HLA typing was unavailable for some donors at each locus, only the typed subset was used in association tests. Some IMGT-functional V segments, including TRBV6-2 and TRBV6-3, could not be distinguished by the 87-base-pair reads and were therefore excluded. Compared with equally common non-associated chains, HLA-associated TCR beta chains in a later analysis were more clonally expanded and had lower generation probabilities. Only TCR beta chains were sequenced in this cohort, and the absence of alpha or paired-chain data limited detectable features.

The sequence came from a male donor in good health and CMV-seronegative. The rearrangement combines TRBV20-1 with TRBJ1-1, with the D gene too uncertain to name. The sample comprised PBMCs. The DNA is TGCAGTGCTAGCCGGAACACTGAAGCTTTCTTT. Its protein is CSASRNTEAFF.